The sequence of this T cell receptor (beta chain) was determined in a study of blood T cell repertoires in COVID-19. The V segment lost 2 bases and the J segment 7 bases; nucleotides outside the gene matches: 4. Germline V gene data show CDR1 as MDHEN and CDR2 as SYDVKM. The CDR3 is 14 amino acids. This clone was detected once. Only in-frame clones appear in the TCRdb table, and some are missing; sequencing was by immunoSEQ multiplex PCR. The sample carries approximately 150,000 clones, about 88% recorded once. V and J are TRBV28 and TRBJ1-4; TRBD1 matches at 7 bases. The specimen sequenced was peripheral blood. The receptor comes from a woman older than 75 with acute or convalescent COVID-19. CDR3 in DNA: TGTGCCAGCAGTTTAGCGACAGGGAGTGAAAAACTGTTTTTT. Amino acid sequence: CASSLATGSEKLFF.